This T cell receptor (beta chain) comes out of a study of immune evolution from preneoplasia to lung adenocarcinoma. Across the study: HLA loss of heterozygosity: roughly 7.5% AIS, 15% MIA, about 30% ADC, none AAH. Notes on the study in general: Normal lung had highest clonality; later lesions appeared denser, more diverse.

Some clones are missing from TCRdb's copy, which holds only in-frame ones; the method was immunoSEQ multiplex PCR. In the table there are roughly 4,700 clones, 88% of which are singletons. Comment on this clone: No antigen is known for it.

V lost 2 bases to trimming and J lost 0 bases, with 8 bases between them. This CDR3 region has 15 residues. Germline CDR1 reads MNHEY; CDR2 reads SMNVEV (reference sequence). Patient tissue came from resections in Japan or China, 2014–2017. The rearrangement uses TRBV27 and TRBJ2-1; TRBD1 or TRBD2 may be the D gene (5 bases each). This clonotype was sampled from a person aged 70 to 80 with lung adenocarcinoma. The sample taken for sequencing was FFPE atypical adenomatous hyperplasia tissue from the lung. Sample subset: atypical adenomatous hyperplasia (AAH), lung preneoplasia. DNA for the CDR3: TGTGCCAGCAGTTTAGAGGGGATCTCCTACAATGAGCAGTTCTTC. The encoded protein is CASSLEGISYNEQFF.